These 10 T cell receptor beta chains originate from one sample sequenced in a study of OX40 agonist ivuxolimab in advanced cancers. Libraries were prepared by immunoSEQ multiplex PCR; TCRdb keeps only in-frame clonotypes and omits some of them. This sample has around 63,000 clones, with almost 85% found just once. The specimen was CD4+ or CD8+ T cells sorted from blood, collected in a trial of the OX40 agonist ivuxolimab. These receptor sequences come from an adult with an advanced solid tumor such as melanoma, head and neck, liver or kidney cancer.

The genes are TRBV18 and TRBJ2-5; 10 nucleotides line up with TRBD2. Germline lookup yields CDR1 KGHSH and CDR2 LQKENI. V was clipped by 1 base and J by 5 bases; unmatched bases: 10. CDR3 length equals 17 residues. The CDR3 protein is CASSPRKLAGAGETQYF. The DNA of the CDR3 is TGTGCCAGCTCACCACGAAAGCTAGCGGGAGCAGGGGAGACCCAGTACTTC.

The genes are TRBV5-1 and TRBJ1-2; 10 bases fit TRBD1. V shed 4 bases and J 3 bases; nucleotides not matched to a gene: 3. Germline V lookup: CDR1 SGHRS, CDR2 YFSETQ. CDR3 length: 14 residues. The CDR3 loop reads CASSLGQGYYGYTF. The CDR3 nucleotides read TGCGCCAGCAGCCTGGGACAGGGGTACTATGGCTACACCTTC.

The rearrangement joins TRBV6-5 to TRBJ1-3; 9 nucleotides agree with TRBD1. J was trimmed by 5 bases and V by 0 bases; bases with no gene match: 5. The CDR3 sequence is 16 residues long. Germline-derived CDR1 and CDR2 are MNHEY and SVGAGI. In nucleotides, the CDR3 is TGTGCCAGCAGTTACTCGGACAGGGGTTTTAGAAACACCATATATTTT. The encoded protein is CASSYSDRGFRNTIYF.

The chain has TRBV7-6 and TRBJ2-3, with 13 bases that match TRBD2. The CDR3 spans 18 residues. Germline CDR1 and CDR2: SGHVS and FNYEAQ. V was clipped by 5 bases and J by 2 bases; unmatched bases: 10. The CDR3 DNA is TGTGCCAGCAGCCCAACCTTGGGACTAGCGGGGCTCACAGATACGCAGTATTTT. Its protein product is CASSPTLGLAGLTDTQYF.

The rearrangement uses TRBV7-3 and TRBJ2-7, with a possible D match to TRBD2 (6 bases). Per germline, CDR1 SGHTA and CDR2 FQGTGA. The V end was cut by 2 bases, the J end by 0 bases, with 11 bases between. This CDR3 is built from 15 residues. The CDR3 nucleotides are TGTGCCAGCAGCTTAGGGGACTCTGACTCCTACGAGCAGTACTTC. It encodes CASSLGDSDSYEQYF.

This chain uses TRBV18 with TRBJ2-7; 13 bases map to TRBD2. Germline V lookup: CDR1 KGHSH, CDR2 LQKENI. V dropped 0 bases and J dropped 4; count of bases not matched to a gene: 0. The CDR3 has 15 residues. The CDR3 bases are TGTGCCAGCTCACCACCGACTAGCGGGAGGTACGAGCAGTACTTC. The encoded protein is CASSPPTSGRYEQYF.

The chain couples TRBV7-2 to TRBJ1-3, with D perhaps TRBD1 (6 bases). CDR3 length equals 17 residues. V was pared by 1 base and J by 1 base, with 14 bases between. The germline gives CDR1 SGHTA, CDR2 FQGNSA. CDR3 nucleotide sequence: TGTGCCAGCAGCTTAGATGTGCAGGGGCGATCTGGAAACACCATATATTTT. Residues: CASSLDVQGRSGNTIYF. The full variable domain, its missing parts supplied by reference TRBV7-2 and TRBJ1-3, is GAGVSQSPSNKVTEKGKDVELRCDPISGHTALYWYRQSLGQGLEFLIYFQGNSAPDKSGLPSDRFSAERTGGSVSTLTIQRTQQEDSAVYLCASSLDVQGRSGNTIYFGEGSWLTVV.

The rearrangement uses TRBV19 and TRBJ1-3; weak D call: TRBD1 (6 bases). The CDR3 totals 16 residues. The germline V gene has CDR1 LNHDA and CDR2 SQIVND (reference sequence). V lost 8 bases and J 0 bases, leaving 17 bases between the germline ends. The CDR3 coding sequence is TGTGCCAGTGGTCGGGGACACCAAACCTCTGGAAACACCATATATTTT. Translating it yields CASGRGHQTSGNTIYF. The entire variable domain, with the rest obtained from reference TRBV19 and TRBJ1-3, is as follows: DGGITQSPKYLFRKEGQNVTLSCEQNLNHDAMYWYRQDPGQGLRLIYYSQIVNDFQKGDIAEGYSVSREKKESFPLTVTSAQKNPTAFYLCASGRGHQTSGNTIYFGEGSWLTVV.

The V and J genes are TRBV7-2 and TRBJ2-5; 9 bases map to TRBD1. The CDR3 spans 13 residues. Germline lookup yields CDR1 SGHTA and CDR2 FQGNSA. Losses at the gene ends were 5 bases for V and 4 bases for J; bases not matched to a gene: 2. The CDR3 nucleotides read TGTGCCAGCAGCCCGGGACAGGGAGAGACCCAGTACTTC. It encodes CASSPGQGETQYF.

This clone was observed a single time. V and J are TRBV27 and TRBJ2-7, with D unresolved. CDR3 length: 13 residues. V dropped 5 bases and J dropped 1 base, with 9 bases sitting between them. Germline loops: CDR1 MNHEY, CDR2 SMNVEV (reference sequence). This CDR3 reads CASSEGPSYEQYF. In DNA form, the CDR3 reads TGTGCCAGCAGTGAAGGGCCGTCCTACGAGCAGTACTTC.